The source of this T cell receptor beta chain is a study of Ad26.COV2.S vaccination and SARS-CoV-2 variants. Noted treatment: some 20 received Ad26.COV2.S at low or high dose, single or two shots; 5 received placebo; per-sample allocation not given. Following the first vaccine or placebo injection, samples were taken on day 63. As its vector, the vaccine had Ad26, which expressed Wuhan-strain SARS-CoV-2 spike. General study points: After vaccination, reports described spike-specific CD8+ and CD4+ T cell responses as showing substantial breadth. Using TCR breadth and depth analyses may have led to underestimated total T cell responses.

Clones were read by immunoSEQ multiplex PCR, and TCRdb kept only the in-frame ones, dropping some. The top ten hold around 2% of the sample, which has some 390,000 clones, over 75% seen once. Points on this clone: Its target is not known.

V was pared by 5 bases and J by 3 bases, with 19 bases of the junction left unmatched. CDR1 and CDR2 (germline): SEHNR, FQNEAQ (reference sequence). This CDR3 has 19 amino acids. Sequences were derived from peripheral blood, sampled in a trial of Ad26.COV2.S vaccine versus placebo. The chain uses TRBV7-9 and TRBJ2-5; TRBD1 matches 9 bases. This sequence originates from a person aged 18-60 years who received the Ad26.COV2.S COVID-19 vaccine or a placebo. The CDR3 loop reads CASSRLYRSLTGGEETQYF. CDR3 in DNA: TGTGCCAGCAGCCGCTTATATCGATCCCTGACAGGGGGGGAAGAGACCCAGTACTTC.